A single sample gave rise to the 30 T cell receptor beta chains below, sequenced in a study of T cells after yellow fever vaccination. TCRdb called the 5' RACE reads again in MiXCR, with one record for every CDR3 protein. The table shows a few hundred thousand distinct CDR3 sequences, with 5.2% occurring only once. The sequenced sample was CD4+ T cells sorted from PBMCs, obtained on the day of the yellow fever booster vaccination. The receptors stem from a man younger than 35 who received the YFV17D yellow fever vaccine.

This clonotype was detected a few times. The gene calls are TRBV15 and TRBJ2-7; D might be TRBD1 or TRBD2, each matching 5 bases. Germline CDR1 reads LNHNV; CDR2 reads YYDKDF (reference sequence). Trimming pared 0 bases from V and 9 bases from J, leaving 15 bases between. The CDR3 runs 14 residues. CDR3 in amino acids: CATSRDPTGRRQYF. In DNA form, the CDR3 reads TGTGCCACCAGCAGAGATCCAACGGGGCGACGGCAGTACTTC. The complete variable domain, with remaining parts taken from reference TRBV15 and TRBJ2-7, reads DAMVIQNPRYQVTQFGKPVTLSCSQTLNHNVMYWYQQKSSQAPKLLFHYYDKDFNNEADTPDNFQSRRPNTSFCFLDIRSPGLGDTAMYLCATSRDPTGRRQYFGPGTRLTVT.

This clonotype came up a few times. CDR3 protein: CASRQRDAEQFF. DNA for the CDR3: TGTGCCAGCCGACAGAGGGACGCTGAGCAGTTCTTC. J is TRBJ2-1 and V is TRBV12-3 or TRBV12-4; either TRBD1 or TRBD2 may fit D (5 bases each). This CDR3 is built from 12 residues. Trimming left V 8 bases short and J 9 bases short, with 14 bases between.

This clonotype has just a few counts. The CDR3: CASGFTGSDTQYF. The DNA for the CDR3 is TGTGCTAGTGGTTTCACCGGGTCAGATACGCAGTATTTT. The chain employs TRBV12-5 and TRBJ2-3; D not certain. Between the trimmed V and J ends, which lost 3 bases and 4 bases, there was a span of 8 bases. There are 13 residues in the CDR3. Germline assignment: CDR1 LGHNT and CDR2 FRNRAP. The full variable domain, completed using reference TRBV12-5 and TRBJ2-3, is DARVTQTPRHKVTEMGQEVTMRCQPILGHNTVFWYRQTMMQGLELLAYFRNRAPLDDSGMPKDRFSAEMPDATLATLKIQPSEPRDSAVYFCASGFTGSDTQYFGPGTRLTVL.

This clonotype was seen many times. The chain links TRBV20-1 to TRBJ1-1; TRBD1 is a possible D gene (5 bases). The V gene's germline CDR1 is DFQATT and CDR2 SNEGSKA (reference sequence). Trimming left V 4 bases short and J 4 bases short, with 10 bases between. This CDR3 spans 12 amino acids. The CDR3 here is CSATQGGTEAFF. CDR3 coding DNA: TGCAGTGCTACGCAGGGCGGCACTGAAGCTTTCTTT.

This clonotype was picked up many times. The rearrangement uses TRBV6-5 and TRBJ1-1, with 9 bases identical to TRBD1. The V segment lost 5 bases and the J segment 6 bases; nucleotides outside the gene matches: 16. This CDR3 contains 17 residues. Germline-derived CDR1 and CDR2 are MNHEY and SVGAGI. The CDR3, as DNA: TGTGCCAGCAGTCCCAAATCCGGGACAGGGCTCTCTCCTGAAGCTTTCTTT. This sequence encodes CASSPKSGTGLSPEAFF.

In this sample, this clonotype turned up many times. This chain joins TRBV7-8 and TRBJ1-1; D call uncertain. Per the germline V gene, CDR1 is SGHVS and CDR2 is FQNEAQ. V gave up 5 bases and J gave up 6 bases, with 16 bases separating them. The length of the CDR3 is 14 residues. This chain's CDR3 is CASSVDAGGAEAFF. The CDR3 DNA follows: TGTGCCAGCAGCGTGGACGCCGGTGGGGCTGAAGCTTTCTTT.

This chain uses TRBV2 with TRBJ2-7; D tentatively reads TRBD1 or TRBD2 (6 bases each). The CDR3 totals 13 residues. CDR1 SNHLY and CDR2 FYNNEI come from the germline V gene. V was trimmed by 4 bases and J by 6 bases, leaving 13 bases between them. In DNA, the CDR3 is TGTGCCAGCAGTGTTAACGGGGGCTCCGAGCAGTACGTC. Protein sequence: CASSVNGGSEQYV.

This clonotype turned up a few times. The chain couples TRBV5-1 to TRBJ2-7; D is undetermined. The CDR3 extends over 13 amino acids. Germline-derived CDR1 and CDR2 are SGHRS and YFSETQ. V lost 0 bases and J lost 2, with 6 bases in between. This CDR3 is CASSLADTYEQYF. Here the CDR3 DNA reads TGCGCCAGCAGCTTGGCCGATACCTACGAGCAGTACTTC.

J is TRBJ2-3 and V is TRBV9, with D possibly TRBD2 on 5 matching bases. This CDR3 contains 13 residues. The germline gives CDR1 SGDLS, CDR2 YYNGEE. V lost 4 bases to trimming and J lost 6 bases, with 12 bases between them. CDR3 coding DNA: TGTGCCAGCAGCTACCGGGATGGGGATACGCAGTATTTT. Translation: CASSYRDGDTQYF.

This clonotype was counted between two and nine times. J is TRBJ2-5 and V is TRBV7-8; 14 bases agree with TRBD2. V was pared by 5 bases and J by 7 bases, with 6 bases of the junction left unmatched. This CDR3 spans 15 amino acids. CDR1 and CDR2 from the germline V gene are SGHVS and FQNEAQ. The CDR3 nucleotides are TGTGCCAGCAGCCTGGGGACTAGCGGGGGAGGGACCCAGTACTTC. Encoded protein: CASSLGTSGGGTQYF.

The sample holds a few counts of this clonotype. The chain employs TRBV27 and TRBJ2-5, with D possibly TRBD1 on 6 matching bases. CDR1 and CDR2 (germline): MNHEY, SMNVEV (reference sequence). V was cut by 5 bases and J by 3 bases, with 10 bases left in between. The CDR3 consists of 13 residues. This CDR3 reads CASSRQAKETQYF. The CDR3 nucleotides are TGTGCCAGCAGTCGACAGGCGAAAGAGACCCAGTACTTC.

Many counts were recorded for this clonotype. The chain joins TRBV18 to TRBJ1-1; tentative D call: TRBD1 (5 bases). The CDR3 extends over 15 amino acids. Germline V gene lookup returns CDR1 KGHSH and CDR2 LQKENI. Trimming left V 4 bases short and J 1 base short, with 13 bases between. For the CDR3, the DNA is TGTGCCAGCTCACGCATACAGGATGAGAACACTGAAGCTTTCTTT. Encoded protein: CASSRIQDENTEAFF.

The chain carries TRBV18 and TRBJ1-1; TRBD1 might be the D (6 bases). Germline V gene sequence: CDR1 KGHSH, CDR2 LQKENI. Trimming removed 3 bases at V and 4 bases at J, with 15 bases between. The CDR3 spans 15 residues. CDR3 residues: CASSPNGGRGTEAFF. The CDR3, as DNA: TGTGCCAGCTCACCGAACGGGGGGCGCGGCACTGAAGCTTTCTTT. Filled out from reference TRBV18 and TRBJ1-1, the complete variable domain reads NAGVMQNPRHLVRRRGQEARLRCSPMKGHSHVYWYRQLPEEGLKFMVYLQKENIIDESGMPKERFSAEFPKEGPSILRIQQVVRGDSAAYFCASSPNGGRGTEAFFGQGTRLTVV.

This clonotype was recorded many times. This sequence joins TRBV4-1 and TRBJ2-3; 9 bases are a match to TRBD2. This CDR3 has 18 amino acids. V shed 1 base, J shed 8 bases, and the junction held 16 bases outside the gene matches. CDR1 is MGHRA, CDR2 YSYEKL, per germline. The CDR3 DNA reads as TGCGCCAGCAGCCAAGGGGTTTGGTATCTAGCGGGGCCAGGTACGCAGTATTTT. Translated, it gives CASSQGVWYLAGPGTQYF.

The V gene is TRBV20-1, the J gene TRBJ1-2; weak D call: TRBD1 (5 bases). This CDR3 is built from 11 residues. The V end was cut by 7 bases, the J end by 1 base, with 7 bases between. Per the germline V gene, CDR1 is DFQATT and CDR2 is SNEGSKA (reference sequence). DNA for the CDR3: TGCAGTGTGCAGGGTAACTATGGCTACACCTTC. Amino acid sequence: CSVQGNYGYTF.

This clonotype occurred once. A much larger clone differs from this one at a single base, so this may be a read error. As DNA, the CDR3 is TGCGCCAGCAGCTTGGTCCGGGGCGCAACTGAAGCTTTCTTT. Its protein product is CASSLVRGATEAFF. V is TRBV5-1 and J is TRBJ1-1; D might be TRBD1 (5 bases). The CDR3 is 14 amino acids. The germline CDR1 and CDR2 sequences are SGHRS and YFSETQ. V lost 0 bases and J 5 bases, leaving 11 bases between the germline ends.

The V gene is TRBV3-1, the J gene TRBJ2-1, with 8 bases fitting TRBD2. This CDR3 contains 12 residues. V shed 4 bases and J 8 bases; nucleotides not matched to a gene: 1. Germline CDR1 is LGHDT and CDR2 is YNNKEL (reference sequence). The CDR3 reads CASSPGGDEQFF. As DNA, the CDR3 is TGTGCCAGCAGCCCCGGGGGGGATGAGCAGTTCTTC.

This clonotype was detected ten times or more. This rearrangement joins TRBV7-2 to TRBJ2-1; TRBD2 aligns across 13 bases. The CDR3 is 15 amino acids. The J segment lost 9 bases and the V segment lost 6 bases, leaving 8 bases of the junction unmatched. Germline CDR1 and CDR2: SGHTA and FQGNSA. CDR3 in amino acids: CASSETSGGAREQFF. For the CDR3, the DNA is TGTGCCAGCAGTGAAACTAGCGGGGGGGCTCGTGAGCAGTTCTTC.

This clonotype was observed many times. The rearrangement joins TRBV6-5 to TRBJ1-5; D remains ambiguous. This CDR3 contains 14 residues. V was clipped by 6 bases and J by 1 base, with 10 bases between them. Germline V gene lookup returns CDR1 MNHEY and CDR2 SVGAGI. CDR3 region: CASSPRWSNQPQHF. The CDR3 DNA is TGTGCCAGCAGCCCCCGGTGGAGCAATCAGCCCCAGCATTTT.

This clonotype has a count of ten or more. J is TRBJ1-6 and V is TRBV20-1, with D maybe TRBD1 (5 bases). The length of the CDR3 is 16 residues. Germline V CDR1 and CDR2: DFQATT, SNEGSKA (reference sequence). Trimming left V 0 bases short and J 6 bases short, with 15 bases between. The CDR3 DNA reads as TGCAGTGCTAGAGATCTCAGGGACGGTGGTAATTCACCCCTCCACTTT. It translates to CSARDLRDGGNSPLHF.

This chain links TRBV3-1 with TRBJ1-3, with D possibly TRBD1 on 6 matching bases. The germline CDR1 and CDR2 sequences are LGHDT and YNNKEL (reference sequence). V lost 7 bases and J lost 0, with 10 bases in between. The CDR3 contains 14 residues. The CDR3 nucleotides are TGTGCCAGCAATAGACAGGACTCTGGAAACACCATATATTTT. As protein: CASNRQDSGNTIYF. The variable domain in full, with the rest retrieved from reference TRBV3-1 and TRBJ1-3, is DTAVSQTPKYLVTQMGNDKSIKCEQNLGHDTMYWYKQDSKKFLKIMFSYNNKELIINETVPNRFSPKSPDKAHLNLHINSLELGDSAVYFCASNRQDSGNTIYFGEGSWLTVV.

This clonotype was counted a few times. The chain links TRBV25-1 to TRBJ2-1; TRBD1 might be the D (5 bases). V lost 4 bases to trimming and J lost 14 bases, with 15 bases between them. Germline-derived CDR1 and CDR2 are MGHDK and SYGVNS. The CDR3 runs to 12 residues. The CDR3 bases are TGTGCCAGCAGTGCACCGTCCAAAGGGGAGTTCTTC. Its protein product is CASSAPSKGEFF.

The CDR3, as DNA: TGCAGTGCCCCTAGGCAACTAAACACTGAAGCTTTCTTT. Translation: CSAPRQLNTEAFF. The chain combines TRBV20-1 with TRBJ1-1, with D uncertain. This CDR3 comprises 13 residues. The germline CDR1 and CDR2 sequences are DFQATT and SNEGSKA (reference sequence). V dropped 6 bases and J dropped 2 bases, with 13 bases sitting between them.

This clonotype appeared a few times. The V and J genes are TRBV6-5 and TRBJ2-5, with 8 bases matching TRBD1. Germline V gene sequence: CDR1 MNHEY, CDR2 SVGAGI. This CDR3 is 14 amino acids long. Germline trimming cut 6 bases from V and 4 bases from J; bases unmatched to any gene: 7. The CDR3, as DNA: TGTGCCAGCAGCAACAGACAGGGGCGAGAGACCCAGTACTTC. It codes for CASSNRQGRETQYF.

In this sample, this clonotype turned up many times. The chain links TRBV5-1 to TRBJ2-7; TRBD1 matches 8 bases. The CDR3 covers 18 residues. V lost 0 bases to trimming and J lost 5 bases; unmatched junction nucleotides: 16. The germline CDR1 and CDR2 sequences are SGHRS and YFSETQ. The CDR3 nucleotides read TGCGCCAGCAGCTTGGTCGGGGTAATCGGGACAGGCGTCCACGAGCAGTACTTC. It yields the protein CASSLVGVIGTGVHEQYF.

This clonotype was recorded a few times. The genes are TRBV30 and TRBJ1-1, with 9 positions matching TRBD1. V gave up 3 bases and J gave up 11 bases; unmatched junction bases: 16. This CDR3 has 15 residues. Germline V gives CDR1 GTSNPN, CDR2 SVGIG (reference sequence). CDR3 nucleotides: TGTGCCTGGAGACCCCGGGACAGGGTATTCCTTGGTGCTTTCTTT. Translated, it gives CAWRPRDRVFLGAFF.

This clonotype showed up many times. The CDR3 loop is CASTPGRGTGELFF. DNA of the CDR3: TGTGCCAGCACCCCCGGGCGCGGCACCGGGGAGCTGTTTTTT. The V gene is TRBV2, the J gene TRBJ2-2; D unresolved. The CDR3 loop spans 14 amino acids. CDR1 SNHLY and CDR2 FYNNEI come from the germline V gene. V lost 7 bases, J lost 4 bases, and 13 bases lay in between.

CDR3 nucleotides: TGTGCCAGCATTTCCGAGGATACGCAGTATTTT. Translating it yields CASISEDTQYF. The chain is built from TRBV28 and TRBJ2-3; the D is unclear. Germline CDR1 and CDR2: MDHEN and SYDVKM. V lost 7 bases and J 6 bases, leaving 8 bases between the germline ends. CDR3 length equals 11 residues.

CDR3 sequence (DNA): TGTGCCAGCAGCCAATTAGGGGGCAATCAGCCCCAGCATTTT. This translates into CASSQLGGNQPQHF. The rearrangement joins TRBV3-1 to TRBJ1-5; maybe TRBD1 (5 bases). The CDR3 extends over 14 amino acids. V was clipped by 2 bases and J by 2 bases, with 7 bases between them. CDR1 is LGHDT, CDR2 YNNKEL, per germline (reference sequence).

This clonotype came up a few times. This chain uses TRBV6-6 with TRBJ2-2; D is unclear. The V gene lost 0 bases and the J gene lost 9 bases, with 11 bases spanning the gap. The germline CDR1 and CDR2 sequences are MNHNY and SVGAGI (reference sequence). The CDR3 contains 14 residues. The DNA of the CDR3 is TGTGCCAGCAGTTACTCGGCCAACGCCCGGGAGCTGTTTTTT. Its protein is CASSYSANARELFF.